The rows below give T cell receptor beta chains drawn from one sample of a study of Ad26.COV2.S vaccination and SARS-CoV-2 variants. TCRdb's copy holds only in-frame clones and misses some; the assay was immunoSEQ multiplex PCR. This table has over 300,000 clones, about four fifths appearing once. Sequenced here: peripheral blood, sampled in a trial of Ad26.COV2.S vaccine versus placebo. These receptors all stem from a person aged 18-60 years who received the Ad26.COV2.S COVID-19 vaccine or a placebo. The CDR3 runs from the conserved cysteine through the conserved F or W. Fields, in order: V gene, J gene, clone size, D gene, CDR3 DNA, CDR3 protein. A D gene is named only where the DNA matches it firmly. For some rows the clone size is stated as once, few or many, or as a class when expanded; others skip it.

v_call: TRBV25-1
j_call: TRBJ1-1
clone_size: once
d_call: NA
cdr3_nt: TGTGCCAGCAGCGAGGACGGACTGAACACTGAAGCTTTCTTT
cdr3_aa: CASSEDGLNTEAFF

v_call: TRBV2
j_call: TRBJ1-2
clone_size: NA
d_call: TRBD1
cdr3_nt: TGTGCCAGCAGTCCAGGTACTTCAGGGGGAGGAGGCTACACCTTC
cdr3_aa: CASSPGTSGGGGYTF

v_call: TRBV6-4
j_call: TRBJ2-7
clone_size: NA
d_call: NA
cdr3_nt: TGTGCCAGCAGTGACCCTCTAGGGGGGGGTTCCTACGAGCAGTACTTC
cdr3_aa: CASSDPLGGGSYEQYF

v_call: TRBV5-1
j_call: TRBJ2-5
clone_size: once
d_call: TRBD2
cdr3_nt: TGCGCCAGCAGCTTAGGCGGACTAGCGGGAGGAGGGGAGACCCAGTACTTC
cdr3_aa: CASSLGGLAGGGETQYF

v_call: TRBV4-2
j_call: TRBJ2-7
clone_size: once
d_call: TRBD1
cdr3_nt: TGTGCCAGCAGCCAAGATTGGGGGACAGCCTACTACGAGCAGTACTTC
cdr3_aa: CASSQDWGTAYYEQYF

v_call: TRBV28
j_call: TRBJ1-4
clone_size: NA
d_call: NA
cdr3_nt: TGTGCCAGCAGTTTGGGCGGAGGTAATGAAAAACTGTTTTTT
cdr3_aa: CASSLGGGNEKLFF

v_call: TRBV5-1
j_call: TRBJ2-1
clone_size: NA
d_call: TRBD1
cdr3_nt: TGCGCCAGCAGCGAACCACAGGGGAATGAGCAGTTCTTC
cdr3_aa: CASSEPQGNEQFF

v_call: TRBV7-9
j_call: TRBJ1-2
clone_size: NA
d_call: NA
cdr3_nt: TGTGCCAGCAGCTCAACTAGGGAGGGCTACACCTTC
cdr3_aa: CASSSTREGYTF

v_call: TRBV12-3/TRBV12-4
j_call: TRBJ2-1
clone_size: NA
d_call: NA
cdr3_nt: TGTGCCAGCAGTGGCCTCCACGGCATCCCGTTCTTC
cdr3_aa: CASSGLHGIPFF

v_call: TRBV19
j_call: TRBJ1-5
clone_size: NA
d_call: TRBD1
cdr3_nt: TGTGCCAGTACCGCTGACAGGGCGAACAATCAGCCCCAGCATTTT
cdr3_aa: CASTADRANNQPQHF

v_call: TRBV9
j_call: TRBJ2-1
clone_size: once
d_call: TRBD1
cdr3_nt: TGTGCCAGCAGCCCACGATCCGGGACAGGCTCCTACAATGAGCAGTTCTTC
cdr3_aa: CASSPRSGTGSYNEQFF